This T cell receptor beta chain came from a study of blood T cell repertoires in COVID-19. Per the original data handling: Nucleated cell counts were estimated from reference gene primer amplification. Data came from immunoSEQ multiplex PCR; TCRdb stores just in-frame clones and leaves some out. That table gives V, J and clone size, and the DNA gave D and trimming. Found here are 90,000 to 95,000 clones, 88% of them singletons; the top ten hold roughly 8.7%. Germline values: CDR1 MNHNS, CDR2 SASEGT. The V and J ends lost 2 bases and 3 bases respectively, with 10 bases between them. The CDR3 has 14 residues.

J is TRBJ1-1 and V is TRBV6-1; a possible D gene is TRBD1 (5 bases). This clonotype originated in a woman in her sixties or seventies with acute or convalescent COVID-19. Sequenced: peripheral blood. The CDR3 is CASSEIGGDTEAFF. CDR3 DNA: TGTGCCAGCAGTGAAATCGGGGGAGACACTGAAGCTTTCTTT.